These T cell receptor beta chains were read from a single sample in a study of cytomegalovirus exposure and HLA in healthy donors. Method: immunoSEQ multiplex PCR; TCRdb's copy keeps in-frame clones and lacks some. This repertoire shows fewer than 250,000 clones, more than 70% found once; its top ten account for about 1.6%. Sequenced sample: PBMCs. The receptors here all came from a woman between 18 and 30 years old in good health and CMV-seronegative. The CDR3 runs from the conserved cysteine through the conserved F or W. A D gene is named only where the DNA matches it firmly. The size field is filled for only some rows; it gives once, few, many or a size class.

D,J,size,V,CDR3,DNA
.,TRBJ2-7,.,TRBV4-2,CASSREGYEQYF,TGTGCCAGCAGTCGCGAGGGCTACGAGCAGTACTTC
TRBD1,TRBJ1-3,.,TRBV5-1,CASSFGQGGSGNTIYF,TGCGCCAGCAGCTTTGGGCAGGGGGGCTCTGGAAACACCATATATTTT
.,TRBJ2-7,.,TRBV6-1,CASSEDRPYEQYF,TGTGCCAGCAGTGAGGACAGACCTTACGAGCAGTACTTC
TRBD1,TRBJ1-5,.,TRBV30,CAWSEGQAVYSNQPQHF,TGTGCCTGGAGTGAGGGACAGGCCGTTTATAGCAATCAGCCCCAGCATTTT
.,TRBJ1-1,.,TRBV29-1,CSARETEAFF,TGCAGCGCCCGAGAGACTGAAGCTTTCTTT
TRBD1,TRBJ2-1,.,TRBV27,CASTRITGAVYNEQFF,TGTGCCAGCACCCGGATTACAGGGGCTGTCTACAATGAGCAGTTCTTC
TRBD1,TRBJ2-1,.,TRBV2,CASSRDRTVYNEQFF,TGTGCCAGCAGCCGGGACAGGACCGTCTACAATGAGCAGTTCTTC
TRBD2,TRBJ2-1,.,TRBV6-4,CASSETSGGGNEQFF,TGTGCCAGCAGTGAGACTAGCGGGGGGGGCAATGAGCAGTTCTTC
TRBD2,TRBJ2-7,.,TRBV15,CATSTKLAGGYEQYF,TGTGCCACCAGCACAAAACTAGCGGGAGGGTACGAGCAGTACTTC
.,TRBJ2-2,.,TRBV4-1,CASSQVQLRNTGELFF,TGCGCCAGCAGCCAAGTGCAATTGAGAAACACCGGGGAGCTGTTTTTT
.,TRBJ2-1,.,TRBV5-1,CASSLGGYNEQFF,TGCGCCAGCAGCTTAGGGGGTTACAATGAGCAGTTCTTC
.,TRBJ2-3,.,TRBV5-6,CASSLGGPDTQYF,TGTGCCAGCAGCTTGGGGGGCCCTGATACGCAGTATTTT
.,TRBJ1-1,.,TRBV6-4,CASSLTVGRDTEAFF,TGTGCCAGCAGTTTGACCGTGGGGCGCGACACTGAAGCTTTCTTT
.,TRBJ2-5,.,TRBV10-3,CAISPQRETQYF,TGTGCCATCAGCCCACAGCGGGAGACCCAGTACTTC
TRBD2,TRBJ2-7,.,TRBV5-1,CASSPPGTSGGRNSYEQYF,TGCGCCAGCAGCCCCCCCGGGACTAGCGGGGGCCGGAATTCCTACGAGCAGTACTTC
TRBD2,TRBJ2-3,few,TRBV6-1,CASSVDSGSPDTQYF,TGTGCCAGCAGTGTCGATAGCGGGAGCCCAGATACGCAGTATTTT
.,TRBJ1-2,few,TRBV9,CASGREHSSYGYTF,TGTGCCAGCGGCCGGGAACACTCCTCTTATGGCTACACCTTC
.,TRBJ1-1,.,TRBV5-1,CASSLSRGLGAFF,TGCGCCAGCAGCCTCAGCCGGGGTCTGGGGGCTTTCTTT
TRBD2,TRBJ2-7,.,TRBV4-2,CASSQEAGGSSYEQYF,TGTGCCAGCAGCCAAGAAGCGGGAGGGAGTTCCTACGAGCAGTACTTC
.,TRBJ2-7,.,TRBV9,CASSVGQQFYEQYF,TGTGCCAGCAGCGTAGGGCAACAGTTCTACGAGCAGTACTTC
.,TRBJ1-1,.,TRBV6-6,CASSYSRRGAEAFF,TGTGCCAGCAGTTACTCAAGACGGGGGGCTGAAGCTTTCTTT
TRBD2,TRBJ2-3,.,TRBV7-9,CASSLSGRTDTQYF,TGTGCCAGCAGCCTTAGCGGGCGGACAGATACGCAGTATTTT
.,TRBJ1-1,.,TRBV7-2,CASSFEGMNTEAFF,TGTGCCAGCAGCTTTGAGGGTATGAACACTGAAGCTTTCTTT
TRBD1,TRBJ2-2,.,TRBV7-6,CASSHVAGGAPGELFF,TGTGCCAGCAGCCACGTGGCAGGGGGCGCCCCCGGGGAGCTGTTTTTT
.,TRBJ2-3,.,TRBV9,CASSVGLSTDTQYF,TGTGCCAGCAGCGTAGGGCTGAGCACAGATACGCAGTATTTT
.,TRBJ1-2,.,TRBV7-3,CASSLRGSDYGYTF,TGTGCCAGCAGCTTAAGGGGCTCGGACTATGGCTACACCTTC
.,TRBJ2-7,.,TRBV9,CASSLRHPTSYEQYF,TGTGCCAGCAGCCTAAGACACCCAACCTCCTACGAGCAGTACTTC
.,TRBJ2-5,once,TRBV7-2,CASSLAGGRQETQYF,TGTGCCAGCAGCTTAGCGGGAGGTCGGCAAGAGACCCAGTACTTC
TRBD1,TRBJ1-4,.,TRBV5-1,CASSLRGDRATNEKLFF,TGCGCCAGCAGCTTGAGGGGAGACAGGGCAACTAATGAAAAACTGTTTTTT
TRBD1,TRBJ1-6,.,TRBV18,CASSPLQGSNNSPLHF,TGTGCCAGCTCACCCTTACAGGGGTCGAATAATTCACCCCTCCACTTT
TRBD2,TRBJ2-7,.,TRBV19,CASSISLAGDISYEQYF,TGTGCCAGTAGTATATCCCTAGCGGGGGACATCTCCTACGAGCAGTACTTC
TRBD2,TRBJ2-6,few,TRBV16,CASSRTSAISGANVLTF,TGTGCCAGCAGCCGGACTAGCGCTATCTCTGGGGCCAACGTCCTGACTTTC
TRBD1,TRBJ2-3,.,TRBV5-6,CASSPRQGVGFSTDTQYF,TGTGCCAGCAGCCCCAGACAGGGGGTAGGGTTTTCTACAGATACGCAGTATTTT
TRBD2,TRBJ2-3,.,TRBV9,CASSGGSGGHTDTQYF,TGTGCCAGCAGCGGGGGTAGCGGGGGGCACACAGATACGCAGTATTTT
TRBD2,TRBJ2-7,.,TRBV7-2,CASSQGLAGSYEQYF,TGTGCCAGCAGCCAAGGACTAGCGGGTTCCTACGAGCAGTACTTC
TRBD2,TRBJ2-3,.,TRBV10-3,CAIRGLAGGQFGDTQYF,TGTGCCATCAGGGGACTAGCGGGGGGCCAGTTTGGAGATACGCAGTATTTT
.,TRBJ1-2,few,TRBV2,CASRGASNYGYTF,TGTGCCAGCAGGGGGGCCTCTAACTATGGCTACACCTTC
TRBD1,TRBJ1-1,.,TRBV7-2,CASSPAVTGTESEAFF,TGTGCCAGCAGCCCGGCCGTGACAGGGACGGAATCTGAAGCTTTCTTT
TRBD2,TRBJ2-1,.,TRBV5-1,CASSFGGRTYNEQFF,TGCGCCAGCAGCTTCGGCGGGAGAACTTACAATGAGCAGTTCTTC